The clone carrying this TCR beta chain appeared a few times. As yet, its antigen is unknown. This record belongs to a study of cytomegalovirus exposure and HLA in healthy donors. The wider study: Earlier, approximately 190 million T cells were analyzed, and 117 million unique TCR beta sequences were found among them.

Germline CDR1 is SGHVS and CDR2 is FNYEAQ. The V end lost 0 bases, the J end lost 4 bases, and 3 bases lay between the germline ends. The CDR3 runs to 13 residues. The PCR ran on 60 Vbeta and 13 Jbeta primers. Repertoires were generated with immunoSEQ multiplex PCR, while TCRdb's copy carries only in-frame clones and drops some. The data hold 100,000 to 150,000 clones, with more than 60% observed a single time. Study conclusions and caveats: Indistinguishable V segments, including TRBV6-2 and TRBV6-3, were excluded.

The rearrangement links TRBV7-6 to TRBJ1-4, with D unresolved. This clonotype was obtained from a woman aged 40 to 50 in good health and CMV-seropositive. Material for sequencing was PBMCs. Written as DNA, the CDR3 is TGTGCCAGCAGCTTAGCTCTTAATGAAAAACTGTTTTTT. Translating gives CASSLALNEKLFF.